The 23 T cell receptor beta chains listed next were all sequenced from one sample in a study of T cell responses to AZD1222 COVID-19 vaccine. Sequenced by immunoSEQ multiplex PCR; TCRdb stores in-frame clones only, minus some. Of 95,000 to 100,000 clones detected, 91% appear once; the ten largest clones hold 7.5% to 9.5%. The sample was peripheral blood, taken 28 days after the second AZD1222 dose. These receptors all stem from an adult who received the AZD1222 COVID-19 vaccine.

V and J are TRBV3-1 (or the pseudogene TRBV3-2) and TRBJ2-3; D gene ambiguous. CDR1 LGHDT and CDR2 YNNKEL come from the germline V gene (reference sequence). The CDR3 extends over 15 amino acids. The V end was cut by 1 base, the J end by 6 bases, with 14 bases between. Written as DNA, the CDR3 is TGTGCCAGCAGCCAAGGCCCCACCCTGGCGGATACGCAGTATTTT. It codes for CASSQGPTLADTQYF.

V gene TRBV20-1 combines with J gene TRBJ2-7, with 9 nucleotides matching TRBD2. J was trimmed by 5 bases and V by 3 bases; bases with no gene match: 11. Germline CDR1 DFQATT, CDR2 SNEGSKA (reference sequence). The CDR3 has 15 residues. In DNA, the CDR3 is TGCAGTGCTAGTCAATTGACTAGCGGTTACCACGAGCAGTACTTC. Amino acid sequence: CSASQLTSGYHEQYF.

CDR3: CASSIGSRGAGLGYTF. The CDR3, as DNA: TGTGCCAGTAGTATAGGATCTCGAGGGGCCGGACTCGGCTACACCTTC. The chain carries TRBV19 and TRBJ1-2; tentatively, D is TRBD1 (5 bases). The CDR3 totals 16 residues. Germline V lookup: CDR1 LNHDA, CDR2 SQIVND (reference sequence). The ends were cut back, 1 base at V and 8 bases at J, with 20 bases in the middle. Variable domain in full (rest from reference TRBV19 and TRBJ1-2): DGGITQSPKYLFRKEGQNVTLSCEQNLNHDAMYWYRQDPGQGLRLIYYSQIVNDFQKGDIAEGYSVSREKKESFPLTVTSAQKNPTAFYLCASSIGSRGAGLGYTFGSGTRLTVV.

The rearrangement links TRBV9 to TRBJ1-2; TRBD1 matches at 9 bases. Germline-derived CDR1 and CDR2 are SGDLS and YYNGEE. The J segment lost 5 bases and the V segment lost 3 bases, leaving 11 bases of the junction unmatched. The CDR3 is 16 residues long. CDR3 amino acids: CASSAGTGRSFYGYTF. The CDR3 DNA reads as TGTGCCAGCAGCGCAGGGACAGGGAGATCGTTTTATGGCTACACCTTC.

The chain carries TRBV5-4 and TRBJ1-1; D is possibly TRBD1 (5 bases). V lost 4 bases and J 1 base, leaving 14 bases between the germline ends. Germline V gene sequence: CDR1 SGHNT, CDR2 YYREEE (reference sequence). The CDR3 spans 15 residues. CDR3 sequence (DNA): TGTGCCAGCAGCCGGCCGGGGACGCAGAACACTGAAGCTTTCTTT. Encoded protein: CASSRPGTQNTEAFF.

The chain uses TRBV10-3 and TRBJ2-1; tentative D call: TRBD2 (5 bases). The CDR3 has 14 amino acids. Germline V gene sequence: CDR1 ENHRY, CDR2 SYGVKD. V lost 3 bases to trimming and J lost 7 bases, with 13 bases between them. Written as DNA, the CDR3 is TGTGCCATCAGTGAAGGGCTAGCTTCTAATGAGCAGTTCTTC. This sequence encodes CAISEGLASNEQFF.

This chain links TRBV7-8 with TRBJ1-1, with D uncertain. This CDR3 comprises 12 residues. Deletions cut 1 base from V and 0 bases from J, with 0 bases between. Germline CDR1 and CDR2: SGHVS and FQNEAQ. CDR3 protein: CASSLVNTEAFF. Here the CDR3 DNA reads TGTGCCAGCAGCTTAGTGAACACTGAAGCTTTCTTT.

This chain connects TRBV5-6 to TRBJ1-3; D unclear. Per germline, CDR1 SGHDT and CDR2 YYEEEE. Trimming shortened V by 0 bases and J by 6 bases, and 13 bases separated the two germline ends. The CDR3 contains 15 residues. In DNA, the CDR3 is TGTGCCAGCAGCTTGGCAGCGAGTGGGCTAAACACCATATATTTT. Amino acids: CASSLAASGLNTIYF.

The chain couples TRBV7-8 to TRBJ1-5, with D possibly TRBD1 on 6 matching bases. V lost 2 bases, J lost 3 bases, and 11 bases lay in between. Germline loops: CDR1 SGHVS, CDR2 FQNEAQ. This CDR3 has 15 residues. The CDR3 nucleotides read TGTGCCAGCAGCTTATCGGACAGTCTCAATCAGCCCCAGCATTTT. As protein: CASSLSDSLNQPQHF.

The chain combines TRBV5-4 with TRBJ2-2; the match to TRBD2 covers 10 bases. The CDR3 length is 16 residues. The germline gives CDR1 SGHNT, CDR2 YYREEE (reference sequence). After removal of 3 bases from V and 7 bases from J, the junction contained 9 bases not matched to a gene. The CDR3 DNA is TGTGCCAGCAGCTCCCTAGCGGGAGAAGGCGGCGGGGAGCTGTTTTTT. Translating it yields CASSSLAGEGGGELFF.

This clone was seen once. This sequence joins TRBV2 and TRBJ1-1; D not resolved. V lost 7 bases to trimming and J lost 0 bases, with 9 bases between them. This CDR3 comprises 13 residues. Germline values: CDR1 SNHLY, CDR2 FYNNEI. CDR3 loop: CASIAQMNTEAFF. CDR3 sequence (DNA): TGTGCCAGCATCGCCCAGATGAACACTGAAGCTTTCTTT.

The gene calls are TRBV6-6 and TRBJ1-5, with D maybe TRBD1 (5 bases). CDR1 is MNHNY, CDR2 SVGAGI, per germline (reference sequence). Trimming took 6 bases from V and 6 from J, leaving 18 bases between them. The CDR3 runs to 15 residues. Written as DNA, the CDR3 is TGTGCCAGCAGCGCTGCCCGGGGGGGTGGTCAGCCCCAGCATTTT. It codes for CASSAARGGGQPQHF.

The chain employs TRBV11-2 and TRBJ2-7, with 11 nucleotides matching TRBD1. Trimming at V came to 5 bases and at J to 7 bases, leaving 1 base not matched to a gene. CDR3 length: 12 amino acids. Per germline, CDR1 SGHAT and CDR2 FQNNGV. CDR3 DNA: TGTGCCAGCAGCAGGGACAGGGGGGAGCAGTACTTC. It encodes CASSRDRGEQYF.

The chain couples TRBV2 to TRBJ2-1; 9 bases line up with TRBD1. Germline values: CDR1 SNHLY, CDR2 FYNNEI. With 6 bases clipped from V and 7 bases from J, the junction kept 4 bases outside the gene matches. This CDR3 spans 13 amino acids. CDR3 bases: TGTGCCAGCAGGGGGGACAGGGTTAATGAGCAGTTCTTC. Protein: CASRGDRVNEQFF.

The chain links TRBV28 to TRBJ1-5; a weak D match, TRBD1 (6 bases). The germline V and J ends were trimmed by 5 bases and 1 base, with 18 bases remaining between them. This CDR3 comprises 17 residues. Germline-derived CDR1 and CDR2 are MDHEN and SYDVKM. The CDR3 region has the DNA TGTGCCAGCAGTCTATCTCAGGGGAGATTAAGCAATCAGCCCCAGCATTTT. Protein: CASSLSQGRLSNQPQHF.

V usage is TRBV19 and J usage is TRBJ2-5; D remains ambiguous. The germline CDR1 and CDR2 sequences are LNHDA and SQIVND (reference sequence). Deletions cut 5 bases from V and 0 bases from J, with 7 bases between. The CDR3 contains 13 residues. DNA of the CDR3: TGTGCCAGTAGTCCCCGGGACCAAGAGACCCAGTACTTC. Residues: CASSPRDQETQYF.

This rearrangement joins TRBV4-1 to TRBJ1-2, with 9 bases matching TRBD1. This CDR3 region has 17 residues. Germline-derived CDR1 and CDR2 are MGHRA and YSYEKL. Trimming removed 3 bases from V and 0 bases from J; junction bases left unmatched: 8. CDR3 sequence: CASSHVRRDRANYGYTF. The CDR3 DNA follows: TGCGCCAGCAGCCACGTTCGTCGGGACAGGGCTAACTATGGCTACACCTTC.

In its sample, this clone was seen once. This chain uses TRBV2 with TRBJ2-2, with TRBD1 as a possible D gene (6 bases). Trimming removed 8 bases at V and 8 bases at J, with 12 bases between. Germline CDR1 and CDR2: SNHLY and FYNNEI. The CDR3 is made up of 12 amino acids. The CDR3 loop reads CASGRGLGELFF. Written as DNA, the CDR3 is TGTGCCAGCGGAAGGGGGTTAGGGGAGCTGTTTTTT. The full variable domain, with the rest looked up from reference TRBV2 and TRBJ2-2, is EPEVTQTPSHQVTQMGQEVILRCVPISNHLYFYWYRQILGQKVEFLVSFYNNEISEKSEIFDDQFSVERPDGSNFTLKIRSTKLEDSAMYFCASGRGLGELFFGEGSRLTVL.

V usage is TRBV27 and J usage is TRBJ2-3; D uncertain. The germline gives CDR1 MNHEY, CDR2 SMNVEV (reference sequence). The V end lost 8 bases, the J end lost 4 bases, and 28 bases lay between the germline ends. This CDR3 contains 18 residues. Here the CDR3 reads CASGAYLTTESSPDTQYF. The DNA for the CDR3 is TGTGCCAGCGGCGCCTACCTGACCACGGAGAGCTCCCCAGATACGCAGTATTTT.

The chain has TRBV19 and TRBJ1-1; 7 nucleotides line up with TRBD1. Unmatched junction bases numbered 7, after V lost 5 bases and J lost 4 bases. Germline CDR1 reads LNHDA; CDR2 reads SQIVND (reference sequence). This CDR3 spans 14 amino acids. CDR3 bases: TGTGCCAGTAGTGGCGACAGGGTGACCACTGAAGCTTTCTTT. Protein product: CASSGDRVTTEAFF.

The chain carries TRBV21-1 and TRBJ2-3; the DNA was not used to check the table's D call, TRBD1. TRBV21-1 has pseudogene status. The CDR3 runs 18 residues. The CDR3 DNA reads TGTGCCAGCAGCAAAGCGCGCGGGGACAGGGGACGCACAGATACGCAGTATTTT. Translating it yields CASSKARGDRGRTDTQYF.

V is TRBV5-4 and J is TRBJ2-3, with 7 bases aligning to TRBD2. The CDR3 totals 14 residues. Looked up from germline, CDR1 is SGHNT and CDR2 is YYREEE (reference sequence). V gave up 4 bases and J gave up 2 bases; unmatched junction bases: 4. The CDR3 DNA sequence: TGTGCCAGCAGCCCCGGACTAGTCACAGATACGCAGTATTTT. Encoded protein: CASSPGLVTDTQYF.

The chain has TRBV2 and TRBJ1-5; TRBD1 is a possible D gene (6 bases). Germline CDR1 reads SNHLY; CDR2 reads FYNNEI. CDR3 length: 15 residues. V dropped 5 bases and J dropped 1 base, with 12 bases sitting between them. The CDR3 DNA reads as TGTGCCAGCAGTCCACAGGGTTTGAGCAATCAGCCCCAGCATTTT. Its protein product is CASSPQGLSNQPQHF.